This T cell receptor (beta chain) derives from a study of spatial heterogeneity in lung cancer. Deletions cut 4 bases from V and 1 base from J, with 19 bases between. CDR3 length equals 17 residues. The germline V gene has CDR1 LGHDT and CDR2 YNNKEL (reference sequence). This clonotype has ten or more counts. Time point specified: sample taken at primary tumor resection. Whole RNA obtained from tumor, nontumor lung or frozen PBMC underwent sequencing without sorting. Each CDR3 protein is one row after TCRdb ran MiXCR on the 5' RACE reads. Among about 12,000 distinct CDR3 sequences, about 14% were seen once, and the ten largest hold under 45%.

The sequences come from PBMCs, collected at surgery. The clonotype was recovered from a male donor with early-stage non-small cell lung cancer. The V and J genes are TRBV3-1 and TRBJ1-2, with D tentatively TRBD1 (5 bases). CDR3 in amino acids: CASSLSWGSFINYGYTF. The CDR3 DNA sequence: TGTGCCAGCAGCCTCTCCTGGGGCAGCTTTATTAACTATGGCTACACCTTC.